This T cell receptor beta chain was profiled in a study of shared clonotypes between healthy human individuals. Study-level results: The sampled material consisted only of blood, and tissue repertoires are likely to differ. Sharing across four donors was seen in around 5.1% of naive CD4 clonotypes.

It was CD45RO-negative cells, positively selected for CCR7, that made up naive CD8 cells, with terminally differentiated effector memory CD45RA+ cells excluded. As to this clone: The target antigen is unknown.

Execution of the assay was at deep level. Source study methods: Filtering differed because ImmunoSEQ produced junction-only sequences that carried no quality scores. Here immunoSEQ multiplex PCR was the method, and the copy in TCRdb shows in-frame clones only, minus some. V and J calls and clone size follow that table, whereas D and trimming were derived from the DNA. The sample yields some 740,000 clones, nearly 95% seen once. The germline gives CDR1 SGHAT, CDR2 FQNNGV. The V end lost 1 base, the J end lost 3 bases, and 6 bases lay between the germline ends. The CDR3 is 13 residues long. The chain joins TRBV11-2 to TRBJ1-2; no clear D. The TCR comes from a man between 25 and 39 years old in good health. The sequencing sample was made of naive CD8+ T cells sorted from blood. CDR3 in amino acids: CASSLGVDYGYTF. In DNA, the CDR3 is TGTGCCAGCAGCTTAGGGGTCGACTATGGCTACACCTTC.